The 2 T cell receptor beta chains below were found in one sample sequenced in a study of T cells in Graves' hyperthyroidism and ophthalmopathy. Amplification yielded TCR beta CDR3 regions, with RNA transcripts as the source. During a first-round RT-PCR of the TCR CDR3, the HTBI primer set was used. TCRdb fed the multiplex PCR reads into MiXCR, producing one record per CDR3 protein. The sample lists some 690,000 distinct CDR3 sequences, approximately 15% seen once, with roughly 16% in the top ten. Sequencing was done on a sample of blood. These receptors were obtained from a man aged 50 or older with Graves' hyperthyroidism.

In its sample, this clonotype was seen a few times. The genes are TRBV13 and TRBJ1-2; D perhaps matches TRBD1 (6 bases). The length of the CDR3 is 14 residues. Deletions cut 5 bases from V and 4 bases from J, with 14 bases between. Germline CDR1 PRHDT, CDR2 FYEKMQ (reference sequence). The CDR3 DNA reads TGTGCCAGCAGCCACCGGGACAACATCTATGGCTACACCTTC. Encoded protein: CASSHRDNIYGYTF.

This clonotype was seen repeatedly, ten times or more. CDR3 sequence (DNA): TGCGCCAGCAGTGAGGAAAGACTAGCGGCTAGCACAGATACGCAGTATTTT. Encoded protein: CASSEERLAASTDTQYF. The V and J genes are TRBV10-2 and TRBJ2-3, with 9 bases lining up with TRBD2. The CDR3 length is 17 residues. Unmatched junction bases numbered 6, after V lost 2 bases and J lost 0 bases. Germline values: CDR1 WSHSY, CDR2 SAAADI.